The rows below give T cell receptor beta chains drawn from one sample of a study of STAT5B mutations in CD4+ large granular lymphocyte leukemia. Clones were sequenced by immunoSEQ multiplex PCR, and TCRdb holds only the in-frame ones, with some missing. Of around 30,000 clones in the sample, roughly 82% were seen once. Input material: CD4+ T cells from blood buffy coats. The receptors originated from a human donor in good health. CDR3s include the opening cysteine and the closing phenylalanine or tryptophan. D genes are given only for firm matches. Some rows have no size entry. The others give once, few or many, or a class for an expanded clone.

clone size	V gene	J gene	D gene	CDR3 DNA	CDR3 protein
few	TRBV21-1	TRBJ2-3	-	TGTGCCAGCAGCAAAGAGCGTGAAGTCGAGTATTTT	CASSKEREVEYF
-	TRBV6-1	TRBJ2-7	-	TGTGCCAGCAGTGAAGGACGGCCTAGGAACGAGCAGTACTTC	CASSEGRPRNEQYF
-	TRBV5-4	TRBJ2-2	TRBD1	TGTGCCAGCAGCTGGACAGGGGGCACCGGGGAGCTGTTTTTT	CASSWTGGTGELFF
few	TRBV27	TRBJ1-1	-	TGTGCCAGCAGTTACCGCCCGAACACTGAAGCTTTCTTT	CASSYRPNTEAFF
-	TRBV6-5	TRBJ1-3	-	TGTGCCAGCAGTTACCGCGGGGGGGGAGGAAACACCATATATTTT	CASSYRGGGGNTIYF
-	TRBV7-8	TRBJ2-1	-	TGTGCCAGCAGCTTAGGGACGGCCGACAATGAGCAGTTCTTC	CASSLGTADNEQFF
-	TRBV4-1	TRBJ2-7	-	TGCGCCAGCAGCCAACAGGGTCCAACCTACGAGCAGTACTTC	CASSQQGPTYEQYF
-	TRBV14	TRBJ2-3	TRBD1	TGTGCCAGCAGCCAAGAGGGACAGCCAAGCACAGATACGCAGTATTTT	CASSQEGQPSTDTQYF
-	TRBV11-2	TRBJ2-2	-	TGTGCCAGCAGCTTAGTTAGCGATTCCGGGGAGCTGTTTTTT	CASSLVSDSGELFF
once	TRBV19	TRBJ1-2	-	TGTGCCAGTAGTATACAGACAGGAGGTTACACCTTC	CASSIQTGGYTF
few	TRBV10-3	TRBJ1-2	-	TGTGCCATCAGTGAGTCCGGGCAGAACTATGGCTACACCTTC	CAISESGQNYGYTF
-	TRBV5-6	TRBJ2-4	TRBD1	TGTGCCAGCAGCTTGCCGGGACAGGGGAGAGACATTCAGTACTTC	CASSLPGQGRDIQYF
-	TRBV5-4	TRBJ1-1	-	TGTGCCAGCAGCCCCCGGGGTAACACTGAAGCTTTCTTT	CASSPRGNTEAFF
-	TRBV7-6	TRBJ2-2	-	TGTGCCAGCAGCTTAGCACGGAACACCGGGGAGCTGTTTTTT	CASSLARNTGELFF
-	TRBV19	TRBJ2-3	TRBD2	TGTGCCAGTAGTAGGTCCGGGACTAGCGATGCAGATACGCAGTATTTT	CASSRSGTSDADTQYF
-	TRBV5-6	TRBJ2-3	-	TGTGCCAGCAGCTTGGGGGGCCGCACAGATACGCAGTATTTT	CASSLGGRTDTQYF
-	TRBV23-1	TRBJ1-4	-	TGCGCCAGCAGTCCGGGGATCTGTGAAAAACTGTTTTTT	CASSPGICEKLFF
-	TRBV15	TRBJ2-1	TRBD2	TGTGCCACCGGCGCGGGAGATATCAATGAGCAGTTCTTC	CATGAGDINEQFF
-	TRBV7-9	TRBJ2-1	TRBD2	TGTGCCAGCAGCTTAGGCGGGAGTCCCTACAATGAGCAGTTCTTC	CASSLGGSPYNEQFF
-	TRBV27	TRBJ2-7	-	TGTGCCAGCAGTTTATCCCAGGCAGGCTCCTACGAGCAGTACTTC	CASSLSQAGSYEQYF
-	TRBV19	TRBJ1-1	-	TGTGCCAGTAGTGTCGACAGGTGGAACACTGAAGCTTTCTTT	CASSVDRWNTEAFF
-	TRBV28	TRBJ1-1	-	TGTGCCAGTAAAATGGGGGGGCGGGGTGAAGCTTTCTTT	CASKMGGRGEAFF
-	TRBV6-1	TRBJ2-6	-	TGTGCCAGCACCTTGAACCCCTCTGGGGCCAACGTCCTGACTTTC	CASTLNPSGANVLTF
-	TRBV10-3	TRBJ2-3	-	TGTGCCATCAGTAAGGAGAGGGGGGCAACGGATACGCAGTATTTT	CAISKERGATDTQYF
few	TRBV6-5	TRBJ1-1	-	TGTGCCAGCAGACGAGACGGTTCTGGGGAAGCTTTCTTT	CASRRDGSGEAFF
-	TRBV10-2	TRBJ2-7	-	TGCGCCAGCAGTGACGGCAGCGACGGGTACGAGCAGTACTTC	CASSDGSDGYEQYF
-	TRBV5-1	TRBJ2-7	TRBD1	TGCGCCAGCAGCTCCGGGACAGGGACCTACGAGCAGTACTTC	CASSSGTGTYEQYF
-	TRBV7-8	TRBJ1-5	-	TGTGCCAGCAGCTTAGCGTCCAGTGGGTCATTTAATCAGCCCCAGCATTTT	CASSLASSGSFNQPQHF
-	TRBV29-1	TRBJ2-3	TRBD1	TGCAGCGTTGAAGAACAGGGGGCAGGTACAGATACGCAGTATTTT	CSVEEQGAGTDTQYF
-	TRBV30	TRBJ2-1	-	TGTGCCTGGGCCTTGAGCTCCTACAATGAGCAGTTCTTC	CAWALSSYNEQFF
-	TRBV6-5	TRBJ2-5	-	TGTGCCAGCGGGGCTACACAAGAGACCCAGTACTTC	CASGATQETQYF
once	TRBV10-3	TRBJ2-1	-	TGTGCCATTTCTACCGACGGGGGTGAGCAGTTCTTC	CAISTDGGEQFF
few	TRBV5-6	TRBJ1-1	-	TGTGCCAGCAGCTTGGTGGGGACTTCTGAAGCTTTCTTT	CASSLVGTSEAFF
-	TRBV7-9	TRBJ1-1	-	TGTGCCAGCAGCTTTGTAGGGAGCACTGAAGCTTTCTTT	CASSFVGSTEAFF
once	TRBV5-4	TRBJ2-7	TRBD1	TGTGCCAGCAGCCTGGGACAGGGGTCCACCTACGAGCAGTACTTC	CASSLGQGSTYEQYF
-	TRBV25-1	TRBJ2-2	-	TGTGCCAGCCAAAGGGGGCGGGGGCCCGGGGAGCTGTTTTTT	CASQRGRGPGELFF
-	TRBV5-5	TRBJ2-1	TRBD1	TGTGCCAGCAGCTTGGCCGGGACAGGGGTAAGTGAGCAGTTCTTC	CASSLAGTGVSEQFF
-	TRBV18	TRBJ1-1	TRBD1	TGTGCCAGCTCACCTACCCACGACAGGGGAGGGACTGAAGCTTTCTTT	CASSPTHDRGGTEAFF
-	TRBV7-9	TRBJ1-1	-	TGTGCCAGCAGCCCCGAGCGGCAGCAAATGAACACTGAAGCTTTCTTT	CASSPERQQMNTEAFF
-	TRBV5-1	TRBJ1-2	-	TGCGCCAGCAGCTTCGATCCAGAGAACTCCTATGGCTACACCTTC	CASSFDPENSYGYTF
-	TRBV10-2	TRBJ2-7	TRBD2	TGCGCCAGCAGTGTACTCGCGGGAGGACGATCCTACGAGCAGTACTTC	CASSVLAGGRSYEQYF
-	TRBV5-1	TRBJ1-6	TRBD1	TGCGCCAGCAGCGTCACCGGGACAGAGGATTCACCCCTCCACTTT	CASSVTGTEDSPLHF
-	TRBV9	TRBJ2-1	TRBD2	TGTGCCAGCAGCCCGGGGGGGTCGGGAGTGGTCAATGAGCAGTTCTTC	CASSPGGSGVVNEQFF
-	TRBV5-6	TRBJ2-5	TRBD1	TGTGCCAGCAGCTTGGTCGGGCAGGGGGCAAGAGAGACCCAGTACTTC	CASSLVGQGARETQYF
-	TRBV5-3	TRBJ1-2	-	TGTGCCAGAAGCTTTCGGTGGGTCGGGGCCCCACCAGCCTATGGCTACACCTTC	CARSFRWVGAPPAYGYTF
-	TRBV6-1	TRBJ2-3	-	TGTGCCAGCAGTGAGAGGGTGGGAATCACAGATACGCAGTATTTT	CASSERVGITDTQYF
-	TRBV14	TRBJ1-1	-	TGTGCCAGCAGCCAAGATGGGGGCTTCACTGAAGCTTTCTTT	CASSQDGGFTEAFF
-	TRBV5-8	TRBJ1-1	-	TGTGCCAGCAGCTTGGTACCCCGGCCCGTGGGCACTGAAGCTTTCTTT	CASSLVPRPVGTEAFF
-	TRBV15	TRBJ1-1	TRBD1	TGTGCCACCAGCGGCTGGACAGGGAACACTGAAGCTTTCTTT	CATSGWTGNTEAFF
-	TRBV7-7	TRBJ2-7	TRBD1	TGTGCCAGCAGCACGGGACAGGGGGCCTACGAGCAGTACTTC	CASSTGQGAYEQYF
once	TRBV19	TRBJ1-4	-	TGTGCCAGTAGTGCCCCCACCGCCGGTAATGAAAAACTGTTTTTT	CASSAPTAGNEKLFF
-	TRBV5-1	TRBJ2-2	-	TGCGCCAGCAGCTTGGACCACACCGGGGAGCTGTTTTTT	CASSLDHTGELFF
-	TRBV5-1	TRBJ2-5	-	TGCGCCAGCAGCTTGGGGGTCATCCAAGAGACCCAGTACTTC	CASSLGVIQETQYF
-	TRBV7-9	TRBJ2-1	-	TGTGCCAGCAGCTACCGGGGCCGACCGAAGGAAGGGAATGAGCAGTTCTTC	CASSYRGRPKEGNEQFF
-	TRBV2	TRBJ2-1	TRBD2	TGTGCCAGCACGTTAACTAGCGGGAGTTACAATGAGCAGTTCTTC	CASTLTSGSYNEQFF
-	TRBV19	TRBJ2-2	-	TGTGCCAGTAGTATAGCCGTCAGGGCCCACACCGGGGAGCTGTTTTTT	CASSIAVRAHTGELFF
-	TRBV2	TRBJ2-7	TRBD1	TGTGCCAGCGAGGGAGACAGGGGTTCCTACGAGCAGTACTTC	CASEGDRGSYEQYF
few	TRBV19	TRBJ2-1	TRBD2	TGTGCCAGCCTGACTAGCGGGGGGTCGGATGAGCAGTTCTTC	CASLTSGGSDEQFF